Below, one T cell receptor beta chain is given with its context. Antigen unknown. The sample belongs to a study of PD-1 blockade in mismatch repair-deficient tumors. Study-wide results and limits: Rapid post-treatment expansion, then contraction, generally preceding radiologic response, marked tumor-resident clones.

The germline V gene encodes CDR1 MGHRA and CDR2 YSYEKL. V lost 0 bases to trimming and J lost 6 bases, with 9 bases between them. This CDR3 comprises 14 residues. Clones were sequenced by immunoSEQ multiplex PCR, and TCRdb holds only the in-frame ones, with some missing. The sample contains about 16,000 clones, about four fifths of which appear only once. Every patient had mismatch repair deficiency by PCR or immunohistochemistry. TCRs were sequenced from three patients responding to pembrolizumab. The receptor comes from an adult with mismatch repair-deficient cancer. The chain joins TRBV4-1 to TRBJ2-1; D unresolved. The sequenced sample was PBMCs, obtained before pembrolizumab treatment. The CDR3 nucleotides are TGCGCCAGCAGCCAAGATGTTTACAGCAATGAGCAGTTCTTC. Residues: CASSQDVYSNEQFF.